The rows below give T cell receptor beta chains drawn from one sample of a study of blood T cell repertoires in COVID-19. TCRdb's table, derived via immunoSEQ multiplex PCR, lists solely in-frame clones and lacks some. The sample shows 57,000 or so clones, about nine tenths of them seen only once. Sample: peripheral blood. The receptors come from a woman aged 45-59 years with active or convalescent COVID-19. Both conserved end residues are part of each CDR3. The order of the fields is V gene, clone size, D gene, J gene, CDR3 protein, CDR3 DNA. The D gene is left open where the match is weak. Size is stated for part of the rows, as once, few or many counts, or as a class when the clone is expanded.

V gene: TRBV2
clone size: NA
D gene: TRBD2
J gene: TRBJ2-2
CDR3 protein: CASSGSGRAYTGELFF
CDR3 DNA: TGTGCCAGCAGTGGGAGCGGGAGGGCGTACACCGGGGAGCTGTTTTTT

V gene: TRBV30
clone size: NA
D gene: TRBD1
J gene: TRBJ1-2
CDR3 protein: CAWSITGAYGYTF
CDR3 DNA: TGTGCCTGGAGCATCACAGGGGCTTATGGCTACACCTTC

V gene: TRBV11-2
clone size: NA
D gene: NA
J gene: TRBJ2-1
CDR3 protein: CASSLAGGSGTYNEQFF
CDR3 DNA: TGTGCCAGCAGCTTAGCAGGAGGTAGCGGAACCTACAATGAGCAGTTCTTC

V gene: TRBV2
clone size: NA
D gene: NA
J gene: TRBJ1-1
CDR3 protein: CASSRTTGPTEAFF
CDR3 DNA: TGTGCCAGCAGTAGAACGACAGGCCCCACTGAAGCTTTCTTT

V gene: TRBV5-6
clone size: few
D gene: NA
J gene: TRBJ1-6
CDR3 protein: CASSLSRQSSPLHF
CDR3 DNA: TGTGCCAGCAGCTTGTCGAGGCAAAGTTCACCCCTCCACTTT

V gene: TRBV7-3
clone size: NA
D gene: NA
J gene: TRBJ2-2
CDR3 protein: CASRVAVNTGELFF
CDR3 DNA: TGTGCCAGCAGGGTAGCGGTAAACACCGGGGAGCTGTTTTTT

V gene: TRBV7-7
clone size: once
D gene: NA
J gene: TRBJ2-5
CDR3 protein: CASSPVGGAGETQYF
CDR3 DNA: TGTGCTAGCAGCCCGGTAGGAGGGGCTGGTGAGACCCAGTACTTC

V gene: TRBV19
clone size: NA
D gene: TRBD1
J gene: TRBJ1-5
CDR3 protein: CASREGTGINQPQHF
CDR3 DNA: TGTGCCAGTAGAGAGGGGACAGGGATTAATCAGCCCCAGCATTTT

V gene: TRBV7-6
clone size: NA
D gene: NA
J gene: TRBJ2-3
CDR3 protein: CASSRGHAGADTQYF
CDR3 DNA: TGTGCCAGCAGCCGTGGACACGCAGGGGCAGATACGCAGTATTTT

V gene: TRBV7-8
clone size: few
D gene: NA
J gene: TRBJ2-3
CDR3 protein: CASSLAWLAQTDTQYF
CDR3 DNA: TGTGCCAGCAGCTTAGCGTGGCTAGCCCAGACAGATACGCAGTATTTT

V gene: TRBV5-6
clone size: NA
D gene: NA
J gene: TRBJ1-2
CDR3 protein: CASSLRFRAGYGYTF
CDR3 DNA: TGTGCCAGCAGCTTGAGATTTCGCGCTGGCTATGGCTACACCTTC

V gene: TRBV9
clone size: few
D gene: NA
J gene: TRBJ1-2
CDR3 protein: CASKGRGGYGYTF
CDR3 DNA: TGTGCCAGCAAGGGTCGGGGAGGCTATGGCTACACCTTC

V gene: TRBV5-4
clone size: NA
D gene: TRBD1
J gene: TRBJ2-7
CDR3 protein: CASSLAQGDINEQYF
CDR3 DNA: TGTGCCAGCAGCTTGGCTCAGGGGGATATCAACGAGCAGTACTTC

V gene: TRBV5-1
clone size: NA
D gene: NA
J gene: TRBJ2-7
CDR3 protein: CASSLRGGLELVDEQYF
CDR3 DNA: TGCGCCAGCAGCTTGAGGGGGGGACTCGAACTGGTGGACGAGCAGTACTTC

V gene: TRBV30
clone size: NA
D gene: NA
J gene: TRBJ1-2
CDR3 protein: CAWKDGALESYGYTF
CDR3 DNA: TGTGCCTGGAAGGATGGGGCCCTAGAAAGCTATGGCTACACCTTC

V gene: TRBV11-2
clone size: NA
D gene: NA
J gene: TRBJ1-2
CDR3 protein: CASSLRAGSSGYTF
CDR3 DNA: TGTGCCAGCAGCTTAAGAGCGGGGAGCAGTGGCTACACCTTC

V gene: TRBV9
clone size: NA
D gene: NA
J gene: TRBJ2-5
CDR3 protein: CASSHQGTGQETQYF
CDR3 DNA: TGTGCCAGCAGCCACCAAGGAACAGGGCAAGAGACCCAGTACTTC

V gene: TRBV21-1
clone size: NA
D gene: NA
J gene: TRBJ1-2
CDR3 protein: CASSMIRGANYGYTF
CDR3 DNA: TGTGCCAGCAGCATGATCAGGGGTGCTAACTATGGCTACACCTTC

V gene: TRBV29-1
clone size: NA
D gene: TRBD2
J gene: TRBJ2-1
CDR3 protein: CSAGRLAGVSYNEQFF
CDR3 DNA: TGCAGCGCTGGGAGACTAGCGGGAGTATCATACAATGAGCAGTTCTTC

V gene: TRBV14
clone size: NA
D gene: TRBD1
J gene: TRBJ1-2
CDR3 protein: CASSQPGTGFDGYTF
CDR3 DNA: TGTGCCAGCAGCCAACCCGGGACAGGGTTTGATGGCTACACCTTC

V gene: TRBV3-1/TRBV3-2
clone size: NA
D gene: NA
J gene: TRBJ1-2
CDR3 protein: CASSPFRGATNYGYTF
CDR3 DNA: TGTGCCAGCAGCCCGTTTCGGGGGGCCACTAACTATGGCTACACCTTC

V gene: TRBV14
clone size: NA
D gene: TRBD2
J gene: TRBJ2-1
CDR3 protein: CASSPVAGGPYNEQFF
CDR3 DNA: TGTGCCAGCAGCCCGGTAGCGGGAGGGCCCTACAATGAGCAGTTCTTC

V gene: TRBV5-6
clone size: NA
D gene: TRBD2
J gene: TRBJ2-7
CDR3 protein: CASSPGLAGGEQYF
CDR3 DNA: TGTGCCAGCAGCCCGGGACTAGCGGGAGGCGAGCAGTACTTC

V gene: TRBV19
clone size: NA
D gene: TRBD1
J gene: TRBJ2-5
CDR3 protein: CASSITGGRETQYF
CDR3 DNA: TGTGCCAGTAGTATAACAGGGGGGCGGGAGACCCAGTACTTC

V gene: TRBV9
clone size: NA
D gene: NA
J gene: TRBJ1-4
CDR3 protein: CASSVGQGLMEKLFF
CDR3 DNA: TGTGCCAGCAGCGTAGGGCAGGGGTTAATGGAAAAACTGTTTTTT

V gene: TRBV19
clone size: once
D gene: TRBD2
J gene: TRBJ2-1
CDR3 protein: CASKVGLDALNEQFF
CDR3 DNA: TGTGCCAGTAAGGTCGGACTAGACGCTTTGAATGAGCAGTTCTTC

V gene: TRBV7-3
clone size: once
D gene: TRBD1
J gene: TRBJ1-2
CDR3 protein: CASSLMGQGDYGYTF
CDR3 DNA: TGTGCCAGCAGCTTAATGGGACAGGGAGACTATGGCTACACCTTC

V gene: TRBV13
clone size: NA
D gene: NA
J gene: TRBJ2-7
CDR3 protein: CASSSRVATDEQYF
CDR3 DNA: TGTGCCAGCAGCTCCCGCGTTGCTACAGACGAGCAGTACTTC

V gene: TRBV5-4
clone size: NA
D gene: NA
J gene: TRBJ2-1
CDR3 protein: CASSPDGRDEQFF
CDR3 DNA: TGTGCCAGCAGCCCCGATGGGCGAGATGAGCAGTTCTTC

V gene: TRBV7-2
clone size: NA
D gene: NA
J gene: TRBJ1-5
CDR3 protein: CASSLDPAGIQPQHF
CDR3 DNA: TGTGCCAGCAGCTTAGACCCGGCAGGGATTCAGCCCCAGCATTTT

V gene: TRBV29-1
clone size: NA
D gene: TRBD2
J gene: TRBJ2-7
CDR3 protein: CSAQLAEKETTYEQYF
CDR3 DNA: TGCAGCGCACAACTAGCGGAAAAGGAAACTACCTACGAGCAGTACTTC

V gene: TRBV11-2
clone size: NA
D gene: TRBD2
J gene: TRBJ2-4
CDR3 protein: CASSLDLAGGLAKNIQYF
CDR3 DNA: TGTGCCAGCAGCTTAGATCTAGCGGGAGGGCTAGCCAAAAACATTCAGTACTTC

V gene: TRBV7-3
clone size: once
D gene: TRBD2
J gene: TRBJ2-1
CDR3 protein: CASSLLSGGPHEQFF
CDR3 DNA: TGTGCCAGCAGCTTACTCTCGGGAGGGCCCCATGAGCAGTTCTTC

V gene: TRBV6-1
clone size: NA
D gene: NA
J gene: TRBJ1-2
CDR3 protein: CASSEEHRVKYGYTF
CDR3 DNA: TGTGCCAGCAGTGAAGAGCACAGGGTAAAATATGGCTACACCTTC

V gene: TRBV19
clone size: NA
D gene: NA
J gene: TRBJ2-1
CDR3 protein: CASSEDSYNEQFF
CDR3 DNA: TGTGCCAGTAGTGAGGACTCGTACAATGAGCAGTTCTTC

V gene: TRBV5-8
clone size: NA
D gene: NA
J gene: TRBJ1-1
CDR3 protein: CASSTTGLPGAFF
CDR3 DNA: TGTGCCAGCAGCACCACAGGGTTGCCAGGAGCTTTCTTT

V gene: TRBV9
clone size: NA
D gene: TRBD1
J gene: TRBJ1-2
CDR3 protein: CASSARQGLVSGYTF
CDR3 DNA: TGTGCCAGCAGCGCCCGACAGGGGCTGGTTTCTGGCTACACCTTC

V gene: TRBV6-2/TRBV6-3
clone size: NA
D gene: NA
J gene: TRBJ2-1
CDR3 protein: CASSYSVGQGYNEQFF
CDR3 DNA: TGTGCCAGCAGTTACTCTGTGGGACAAGGTTACAATGAGCAGTTCTTC

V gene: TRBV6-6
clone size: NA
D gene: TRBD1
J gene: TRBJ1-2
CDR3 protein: CASSYSGQELNGYTF
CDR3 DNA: TGTGCCAGCAGTTACTCGGGACAGGAGCTTAATGGCTACACCTTC

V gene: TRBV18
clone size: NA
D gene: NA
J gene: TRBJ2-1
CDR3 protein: CASSPIVGEQFF
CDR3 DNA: TGTGCCAGCTCACCGATAGTCGGTGAGCAGTTCTTC

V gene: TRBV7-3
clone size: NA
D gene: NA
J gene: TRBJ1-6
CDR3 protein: CASSLRQFNSPLHF
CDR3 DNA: TGTGCCAGCAGCTTAAGACAGTTTAATTCACCCCTCCACTTT

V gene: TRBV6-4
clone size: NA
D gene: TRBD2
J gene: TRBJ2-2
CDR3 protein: CASSLAAGAGELFF
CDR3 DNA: TGTGCCAGCAGTCTAGCAGCGGGAGCCGGGGAGCTGTTTTTT

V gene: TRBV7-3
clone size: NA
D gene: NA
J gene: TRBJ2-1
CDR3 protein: CASSLNGYEQFF
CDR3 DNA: TGTGCCAGCAGCTTAAATGGCTATGAGCAGTTCTTC

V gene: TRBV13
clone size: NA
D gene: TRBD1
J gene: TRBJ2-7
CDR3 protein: CASSLDGQGRNEQYF
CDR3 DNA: TGTGCCAGCAGCTTAGATGGACAGGGGAGAAACGAGCAGTACTTC

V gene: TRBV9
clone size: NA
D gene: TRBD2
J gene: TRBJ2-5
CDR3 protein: CASSVQYGTSGETQYF
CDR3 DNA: TGTGCCAGCAGCGTCCAGTATGGGACTAGCGGGGAGACCCAGTACTTC

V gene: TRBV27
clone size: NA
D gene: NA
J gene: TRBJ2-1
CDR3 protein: CASSSIAGSSYNEQFF
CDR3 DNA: TGTGCCAGCAGTTCAATCGCCGGGAGCTCCTACAATGAGCAGTTCTTC